This T cell receptor (beta chain) comes out of a study of CD8+ T cells in alopecia areata. In its sample, this clone was seen once. Its antigen is undetermined. The CDR3 loop spans 14 amino acids. Germline CDR1 and CDR2: SGHTA and FQGTGA. Trimming cost V 5 bases and J 0 bases, with 9 bases left between them. The treatment: oral pan-JAK inhibitor, 5-10 mg twice daily. Researchers took lesional scalp punch biopsies and peripheral blood from people who were alopecia areata patients. Extracted from the samples, RNA was reverse transcribed into cDNA to serve as the sequencing template. Method: immunoSEQ multiplex PCR; TCRdb's copy keeps in-frame clones and lacks some. The sample includes fewer than 4,500 clones, 60% of them seen just once. The study's findings and limits: In scalp samples, resident alphabeta T cells of normal skin are also sequenced.

The sample here was skin, taken between weeks 36 and 40, from a patient treated with tofacitinib. The rearrangement joins TRBV7-3 to TRBJ2-3; TRBD1 might be the D (6 bases). The origin of this receptor is a human donor with alopecia areata. In DNA, the CDR3 is TGTGCCAGCAGCCCGGACAGCAGCACAGATACGCAGTATTTT. Its protein is CASSPDSSTDTQYF. Full variable domain (remainder filled in from reference TRBV7-3 and TRBJ2-3): GAGVSQTPSNKVTEKGKYVELRCDPISGHTALYWYRQSLGQGPEFLIYFQGTGAADDSGLPNDRFFAVRPEGSVSTLKIQRTERGDSAVYLCASSPDSSTDTQYFGPGTRLTVL.